This record looks at one T cell receptor (beta chain) sequence and its context. The data belong to a study of blood T cell repertoires in COVID-19. Study overall: Specimens from acute and convalescent COVID-19 originated in the United States, Italy and Spain. From T cells, B-cell-depleted T cells, or PBMCs came the material, which was cDNA or gDNA.

Per the study methods: Counts of nucleated cells, estimated from reference gene primer amplification, were obtained. Measured with immunoSEQ multiplex PCR; TCRdb has only the in-frame clones, and not every one. That table is the source of V, J and clone size, and D and trimming were worked out from the DNA. The table has roughly 97,000 clones, about 89% seen once; the top ten hold approximately 5%. The CDR3 consists of 13 residues. Germline V CDR1 and CDR2: LNHDA, SQIVND (reference sequence). V shed 3 bases and J 4 bases; nucleotides not matched to a gene: 1. The chain employs TRBV19 and TRBJ2-7; 9 bases line up with TRBD1. Sequencing used peripheral blood. The TCR sequence derives from a human donor in a cohort sampled during active COVID-19. The CDR3 reads CASSMGQGYEQYF. CDR3 bases: TGTGCCAGTAGTATGGGACAGGGATACGAGCAGTACTTC.